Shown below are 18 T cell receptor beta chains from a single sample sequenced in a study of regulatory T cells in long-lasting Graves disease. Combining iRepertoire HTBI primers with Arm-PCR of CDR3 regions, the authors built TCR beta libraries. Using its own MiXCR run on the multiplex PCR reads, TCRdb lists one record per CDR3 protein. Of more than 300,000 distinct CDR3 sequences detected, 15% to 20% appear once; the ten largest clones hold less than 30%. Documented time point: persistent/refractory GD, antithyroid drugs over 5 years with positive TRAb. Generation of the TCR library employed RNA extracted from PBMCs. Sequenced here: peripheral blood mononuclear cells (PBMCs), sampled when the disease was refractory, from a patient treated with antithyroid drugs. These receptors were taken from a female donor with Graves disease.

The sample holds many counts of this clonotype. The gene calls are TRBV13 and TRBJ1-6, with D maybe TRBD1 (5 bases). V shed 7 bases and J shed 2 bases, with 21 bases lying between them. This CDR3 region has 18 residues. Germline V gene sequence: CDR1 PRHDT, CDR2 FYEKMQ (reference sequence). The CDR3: CASTLKGGVTAYNSPLHF. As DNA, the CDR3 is TGTGCCAGCACCTTGAAGGGTGGCGTGACAGCCTATAATTCACCCCTCCACTTT.

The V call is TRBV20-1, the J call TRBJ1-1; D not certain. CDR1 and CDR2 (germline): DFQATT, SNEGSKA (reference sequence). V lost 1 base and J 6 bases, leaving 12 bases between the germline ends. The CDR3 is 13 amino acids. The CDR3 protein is CSARGVRKPEAFF. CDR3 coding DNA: TGCAGTGCTAGAGGTGTCAGAAAGCCTGAAGCTTTCTTT.

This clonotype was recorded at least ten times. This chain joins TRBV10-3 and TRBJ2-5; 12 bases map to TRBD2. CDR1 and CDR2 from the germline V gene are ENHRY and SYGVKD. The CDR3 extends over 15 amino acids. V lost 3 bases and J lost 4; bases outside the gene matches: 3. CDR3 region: CAISDRLAGAETQYF. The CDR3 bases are TGTGCCATCAGTGATAGACTAGCGGGAGCAGAGACCCAGTACTTC.

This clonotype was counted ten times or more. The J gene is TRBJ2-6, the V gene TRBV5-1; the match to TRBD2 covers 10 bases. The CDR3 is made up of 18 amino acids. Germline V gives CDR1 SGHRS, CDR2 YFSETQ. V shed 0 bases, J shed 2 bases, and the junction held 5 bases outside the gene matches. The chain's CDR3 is CASSLVGLAGAGANVLTF. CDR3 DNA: TGCGCCAGCAGCTTGGTGGGCCTAGCGGGAGCTGGGGCCAACGTCCTGACTTTC.

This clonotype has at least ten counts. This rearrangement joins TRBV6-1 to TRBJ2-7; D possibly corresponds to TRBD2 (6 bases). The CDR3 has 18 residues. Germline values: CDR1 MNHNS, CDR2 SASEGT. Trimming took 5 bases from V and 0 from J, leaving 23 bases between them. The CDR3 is CASSPRRAAGISSYEQYF. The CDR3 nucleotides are TGTGCCAGCAGTCCCCGGAGGGCAGCCGGCATAAGCTCCTACGAGCAGTACTTC.

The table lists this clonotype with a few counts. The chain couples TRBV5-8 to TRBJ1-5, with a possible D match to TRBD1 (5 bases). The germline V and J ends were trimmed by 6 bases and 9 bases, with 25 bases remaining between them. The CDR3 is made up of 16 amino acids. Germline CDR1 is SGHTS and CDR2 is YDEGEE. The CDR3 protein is CASTSLGAAPLSPQHF. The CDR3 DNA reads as TGTGCCAGCACCTCCCTTGGGGCAGCTCCCTTGTCGCCCCAGCATTTT.

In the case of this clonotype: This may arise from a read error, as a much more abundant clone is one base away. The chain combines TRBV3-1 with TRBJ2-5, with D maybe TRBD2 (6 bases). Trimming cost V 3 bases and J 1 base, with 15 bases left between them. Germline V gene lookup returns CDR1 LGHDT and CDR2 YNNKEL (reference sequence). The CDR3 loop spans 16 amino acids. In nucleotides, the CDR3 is TGTGCCAGCAGCCAGAGGGACTTCTGCAGCCAAGAGACCCAGTACTTC. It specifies CASSQRDFCSQETQYF.

The CDR3 DNA is TGTGCCAGCAGTTTACCTATGGGGGGGCGAGAGACCCAGTACTTC. This sequence encodes CASSLPMGGRETQYF. The chain uses TRBV28 and TRBJ2-5, with a weak D call TRBD2 (7 bases). This CDR3 has 15 amino acids. CDR1 is MDHEN, CDR2 SYDVKM, per germline. The germline V and J ends were trimmed by 2 bases and 4 bases, with 14 bases remaining between them.

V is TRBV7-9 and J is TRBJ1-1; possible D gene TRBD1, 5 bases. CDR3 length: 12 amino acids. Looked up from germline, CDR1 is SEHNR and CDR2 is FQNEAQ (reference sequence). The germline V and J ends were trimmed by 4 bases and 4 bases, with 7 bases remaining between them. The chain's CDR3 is CASSSDSTEAFF. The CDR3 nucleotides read TGTGCCAGCAGCTCCGACAGCACTGAAGCTTTCTTT.

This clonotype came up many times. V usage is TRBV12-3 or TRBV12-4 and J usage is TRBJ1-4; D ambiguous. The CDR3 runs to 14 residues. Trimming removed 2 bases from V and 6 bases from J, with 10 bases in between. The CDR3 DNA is TGTGCCAGCAGTTTAAGGCAGTCGGATGAAAAACTGTTTTTT. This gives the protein CASSLRQSDEKLFF.

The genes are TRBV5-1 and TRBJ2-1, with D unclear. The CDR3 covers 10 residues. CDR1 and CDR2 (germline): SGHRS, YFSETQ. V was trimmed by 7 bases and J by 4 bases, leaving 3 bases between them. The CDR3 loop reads CASQYNEQFF. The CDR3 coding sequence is TGCGCCAGCCAATACAATGAGCAGTTCTTC.

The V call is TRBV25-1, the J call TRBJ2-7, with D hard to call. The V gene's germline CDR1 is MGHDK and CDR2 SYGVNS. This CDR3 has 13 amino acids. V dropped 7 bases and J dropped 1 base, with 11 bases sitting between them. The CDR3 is CASIGAGSYEQYF. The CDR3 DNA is TGTGCCAGCATCGGTGCCGGGTCCTACGAGCAGTACTTC.

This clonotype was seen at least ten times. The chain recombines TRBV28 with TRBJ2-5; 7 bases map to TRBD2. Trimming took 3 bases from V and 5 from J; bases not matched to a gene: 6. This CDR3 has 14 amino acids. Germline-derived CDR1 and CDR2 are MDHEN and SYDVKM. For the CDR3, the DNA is TGTGCCAGCAGTTTCCGCGGGAGTGTGGAGACCCAGTACTTC. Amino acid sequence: CASSFRGSVETQYF.

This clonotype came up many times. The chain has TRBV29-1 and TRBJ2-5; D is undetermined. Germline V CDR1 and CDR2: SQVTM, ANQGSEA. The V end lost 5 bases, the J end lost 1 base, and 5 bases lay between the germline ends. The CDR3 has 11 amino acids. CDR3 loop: CSVRIQETQYF. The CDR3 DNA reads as TGCAGCGTTCGCATCCAAGAGACCCAGTACTTC.

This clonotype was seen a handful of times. In DNA, the CDR3 is TGTGCCAGCAGCGTGGACGGACTAAACATTCAGTACTTC. This encodes CASSVDGLNIQYF. The rearrangement uses TRBV5-4 and TRBJ2-4; perhaps TRBD2 as D (5 bases). Per the germline V gene, CDR1 is SGHNT and CDR2 is YYREEE (reference sequence). The CDR3 has 13 amino acids. Trimming shortened V by 4 bases and J by 6 bases, and 11 bases separated the two germline ends.

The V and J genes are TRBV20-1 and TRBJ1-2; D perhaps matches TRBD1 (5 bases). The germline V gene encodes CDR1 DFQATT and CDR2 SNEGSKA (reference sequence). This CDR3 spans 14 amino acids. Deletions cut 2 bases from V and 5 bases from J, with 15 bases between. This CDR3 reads CSARWTGEGYGYTF. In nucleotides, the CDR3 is TGCAGTGCTAGATGGACGGGGGAGGGTTATGGCTACACCTTC.

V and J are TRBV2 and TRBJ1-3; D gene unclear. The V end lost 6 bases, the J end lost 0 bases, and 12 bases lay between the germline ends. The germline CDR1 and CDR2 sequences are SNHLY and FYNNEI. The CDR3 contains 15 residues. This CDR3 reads CASSSQTPSGNTIYF. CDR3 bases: TGTGCCAGCAGCTCCCAGACTCCCTCTGGAAACACCATATATTTT.

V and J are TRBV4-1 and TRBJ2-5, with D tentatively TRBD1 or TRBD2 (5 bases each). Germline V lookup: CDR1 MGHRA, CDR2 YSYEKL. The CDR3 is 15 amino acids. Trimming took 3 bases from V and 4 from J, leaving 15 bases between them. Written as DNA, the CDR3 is TGCGCCAGCAGCCACAATTATGGTGGGGGAGAGACCCAGTACTTC. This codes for CASSHNYGGGETQYF.